One T cell receptor (beta chain) is described in this entry. Its target is unknown. These data originate in a study of blood T cells in healthy people across ages. Study outcomes and limitations: It was found that TCR beta diversity correlated strongly with the percentage of naive T cells.

A second PCR of 7 to 11 cycles used a sample-barcoded 5' primer and a J-beta primer mix. Each cDNA was tagged by a template-switch adaptor containing 12 random nucleotides. TCRdb used MiXCR to reprocess the 5' RACE reads, holding one entry per CDR3 protein. The data show fewer than 1.5 million distinct CDR3 sequences, 42% seen once. Looked up from germline, CDR1 is SGHRS and CDR2 is YFSETQ. Deletions cut 0 bases from V and 5 bases from J, with 14 bases between. The CDR3 totals 15 residues. Each individual donor underwent a draw of ten milliliters of peripheral blood. The sequencing input was blood. V and J are TRBV5-1 and TRBJ1-1; tentative D call: TRBD1 (5 bases). This receptor was obtained from a woman between 18 and 30 years old in good health. The CDR3 sequence is CASSLVGGRGTEAFF. In nucleotides, the CDR3 is TGCGCCAGCAGCTTGGTTGGGGGTCGGGGAACTGAAGCTTTCTTT.